Sequencing of this TCR beta chain was carried out in a study of blood T cells in healthy people across ages. Around 10 milliliters was the volume of peripheral blood drawn from each donor. Concerning this clonotype itself: Antigen unknown.

General study points: CMV infection status of these donors was not known. Roughly linear declines in TCR beta diversity per million T cells occurred with age.

Primed by a sample-barcoded 5' primer and a J-beta primer mix, a second PCR proceeded for 7 to 11 cycles. TCRdb used MiXCR to reprocess the 5' RACE reads, holding one entry per CDR3 protein. The sample has 580,000 or so distinct CDR3 sequences; around 48% are singletons. The receptor's source is a man older than 75 in good health. Sequenced sample: blood.

CDR3 sequence: CASSVGGLASYEQYF. The CDR3 region has the DNA TGTGCCAGCAGCGTAGGGGGACTAGCGAGCTACGAGCAGTACTTC. The chain is built from TRBV9 and TRBJ2-7, with 10 bases aligning to TRBD2. This CDR3 comprises 15 residues. Germline trimming cut 0 bases from V and 3 bases from J; bases unmatched to any gene: 3. Germline V gives CDR1 SGDLS, CDR2 YYNGEE.